This T cell receptor beta chain was profiled in a study of identical twins. CDR1 is SGHRS, CDR2 YFSETQ, per germline. The CDR3 runs to 12 residues. Trimming removed 2 bases from V and 6 bases from J; junction bases left unmatched: 1. A single record per CDR3 protein comes from TCRdb applying MiXCR to the 5' RACE reads. The data contain approximately 220,000 distinct CDR3 sequences, about 7.5% of them seen just once; the ten biggest clones take up just under 2%. At least ten counts were recorded for this clonotype. These records were also assigned to another study, of yellow fever vaccine responses in identical twins.

This chain connects TRBV5-1 to TRBJ2-7, with 8 positions matching TRBD1. The receptor was isolated from a young woman in good health. Specimen: memory (CD45RO+) T cells sorted from blood. The CDR3 reads CASSFTGGEQYF. CDR3 DNA sequence: TGCGCCAGCAGCTTTACAGGGGGCGAGCAGTACTTC.